Presented here are 31 T cell receptor beta chains from one specimen sequenced in a study of Graves' ophthalmopathy and Graves' hyperthyroidism. Using RNA transcripts, the TCR beta CDR3 regions were amplified. Investigators did first-round RT-PCR with HTBI primers, then second-round multiplex PCR. One entry per CDR3 protein results from TCRdb running MiXCR on the multiplex PCR reads. The profile shows more than 1,000,000 distinct CDR3 sequences, about 40% of them singletons. The sample consisted of peripheral blood or thyroid tissue (not recorded which). The receptors were sampled from an adult man with Graves' hyperthyroidism.

This clonotype was detected many times. The CDR3 DNA reads TGTGCCATCAGTCCCTCGACAGGGACCTACGAGCAGTACTTC. Translating it yields CAISPSTGTYEQYF. The chain has TRBV10-3 and TRBJ2-7; 7 nucleotides match TRBD1. The germline CDR1 and CDR2 sequences are ENHRY and SYGVKD. With V trimmed by 5 bases and J by 2 bases, 6 bases remained unmatched. The CDR3 has 14 residues.

This clonotype has only a few counts. The chain carries TRBV2 and TRBJ1-5; possibly TRBD1 for D (6 bases). The germline V gene encodes CDR1 SNHLY and CDR2 FYNNEI. V dropped 5 bases and J dropped 6 bases, with 20 bases sitting between them. The CDR3 sequence is 16 residues long. The chain's CDR3 is CASSLGQNSPIQPQHF. CDR3 in DNA: TGTGCCAGCAGTTTAGGACAGAACTCCCCAATTCAGCCCCAGCATTTT.

This clonotype was detected only a few times. The rearrangement joins TRBV6-1 to TRBJ2-7; 7 bases fit TRBD1. The CDR3 is made up of 15 amino acids. V lost 10 bases, J lost 3 bases, and 15 bases stayed unmatched. Germline CDR1 is MNHNS and CDR2 is SASEGT. The CDR3 nucleotides read TGTGCCACTACACGTTCCCGGGACAGAGTCTACGAGCAGTACTTC. Protein sequence: CATTRSRDRVYEQYF.

The chain uses TRBV29-1 and TRBJ1-3; D is possibly TRBD1 (5 bases). CDR1 is SQVTM, CDR2 ANQGSEA, per germline. The V gene lost 7 bases and the J gene lost 9 bases, with 16 bases spanning the gap. The CDR3 runs to 12 residues. CDR3 sequence reads: CSAQASGGTIYF. CDR3 nucleotides: TGCAGCGCTCAGGCTAGCGGGGGCACCATATATTTT.

This clonotype was observed a few times. A much larger clone lies one base from this, so it may be a read error. The V and J genes are TRBV10-3 and TRBJ1-1; D possibly corresponds to TRBD1 (5 bases). The CDR3 spans 15 residues. V was clipped by 5 bases and J by 2 bases, with 15 bases between them. Germline assignment: CDR1 ENHRY and CDR2 SYGVKD. The DNA for the CDR3 is TGTGCCATCAGTTACTCGGCAGGGCTCAACACTGAAGCTTTCTTT. The encoded protein is CAISYSAGLNTEAFF.

This clonotype has only a few counts. The V call is TRBV7-8, the J call TRBJ1-2, with D possibly TRBD1 on 6 matching bases. The CDR3 length is 15 residues. Germline V gene lookup returns CDR1 SGHVS and CDR2 FQNEAQ. V lost 0 bases to trimming and J lost 4 bases, with 12 bases between them. CDR3 in amino acids: CASSLALGASYGYTF. CDR3 nucleotide sequence: TGTGCCAGCAGCTTAGCGTTGGGGGCTTCCTATGGCTACACCTTC.

This clonotype was observed a handful of times. One base away lies a much larger clone, so this may be a sequencing read error. The chain joins TRBV25-1 to TRBJ2-7; 8 bases are a match to TRBD1. The CDR3 is 13 amino acids. Germline V gene sequence: CDR1 MGHDK, CDR2 SYGVNS. Written as DNA, the CDR3 is TGTACCAGCAGTGAATTAGCAGGGGGCTATAAGTACTTC. Amino acid sequence: CTSSELAGGYKYF.

This clonotype was seen many times. V usage is TRBV6-1 and J usage is TRBJ1-2; TRBD1 matches 8 bases. Germline V lookup: CDR1 MNHNS, CDR2 SASEGT. V lost 5 bases and J lost 6; bases outside the gene matches: 8. CDR3 length equals 14 residues. The CDR3 DNA follows: TGTGCCAGCAGTCCAAGGACAGGGCAACATGGCTACACCTTC. Translation: CASSPRTGQHGYTF.

In this sample, this clonotype turned up many times. This chain connects TRBV9 to TRBJ1-5; possible D gene TRBD1, 5 bases. V lost 8 bases and J 4 bases, leaving 16 bases between the germline ends. The CDR3 sequence is 14 residues long. CDR1 is SGDLS, CDR2 YYNGEE, per germline. This CDR3 is CASNRGERNQPQHF. DNA of the CDR3: TGTGCCAGTAATAGAGGGGAACGGAATCAGCCCCAGCATTTT. The full variable domain, rest sourced from reference TRBV9 and TRBJ1-5, is DSGVTQTPKHLITATGQRVTLRCSPRSGDLSVYWYQQSLDQGLQFLIQYYNGEERAKGNILERFSAQQFPDLHSELNLSSLELGDSALYFCASNRGERNQPQHFGDGTRLSIL.

J is TRBJ2-2 and V is TRBV24-1; 14 bases are a match to TRBD2. Germline assignment: CDR1 KGHDR and CDR2 SFDVKD. There are 17 residues in the CDR3. Unmatched junction bases numbered 4, after V lost 3 bases and J lost 5 bases. The DNA for the CDR3 is TGTGCCACCAGTGATCCCAGACTAGCGGGAGGGACCGGGGAGCTGTTTTTT. It translates to CATSDPRLAGGTGELFF.

This clonotype showed up many times. CDR3 bases: TGCGCCAGCAGCCAAGATTCCGACCCGCGGTATGGCTACACCTTC. It encodes CASSQDSDPRYGYTF. The chain has TRBV4-1 and TRBJ1-2; D not certain. Trimming removed 0 bases from V and 5 bases from J, with 13 bases in between. Germline CDR1 MGHRA, CDR2 YSYEKL. This CDR3 region has 15 residues.

This clonotype has only a few counts. The V and J genes are TRBV5-4 and TRBJ2-7; D could derive from TRBD1 or TRBD2 (6 bases each). V was clipped by 0 bases and J by 2 bases, with 12 bases between them. In germline, CDR1 is SGHNT, CDR2 YYREEE (reference sequence). This CDR3 spans 15 amino acids. Here the CDR3 reads CASSLAGGFTYEQYF. The DNA of the CDR3 is TGTGCCAGCAGCTTGGCCGGGGGCTTCACCTACGAGCAGTACTTC.

As regards this clonotype: A read error may explain this, as a much larger clone is one base away. The gene calls are TRBV5-1 and TRBJ2-7; tentative D call: TRBD1 (6 bases). CDR3 length: 14 amino acids. The germline gives CDR1 SGHRS, CDR2 YFSETQ. This CDR3 is CASGLAVEGGEQYF. The CDR3 coding sequence is TGCGCCAGCGGCTTGGCGGTGGAAGGGGGCGAGCAGTACTTC.

Ten or more counts support this clonotype. The chain joins TRBV9 to TRBJ1-5, with 9 positions matching TRBD1. Per the germline V gene, CDR1 is SGDLS and CDR2 is YYNGEE. The CDR3 is 14 residues long. Losses at the gene ends were 3 bases for V and 7 bases for J; bases not matched to a gene: 5. The CDR3 coding sequence is TGTGCCAGCAGCGAACAGGGGGCAAAACAGCCCCAGCATTTT. This sequence encodes CASSEQGAKQPQHF.

This clonotype was observed a handful of times. The J gene is TRBJ2-7, the V gene TRBV10-3; D is uncertain. This CDR3 comprises 16 residues. CDR1 ENHRY and CDR2 SYGVKD come from the germline V gene. The ends were cut back, 2 bases at V and 0 bases at J, with 14 bases in the middle. The CDR3 here is CAISELGSKNSYEQYF. The CDR3 DNA sequence: TGTGCCATCAGTGAGCTGGGTAGTAAGAACTCCTACGAGCAGTACTTC.

The CDR3 protein is CASSFSLGNTIYF. As DNA, the CDR3 is TGTGCCAGCAGCTTTTCACTAGGAAACACCATATATTTT. V gene TRBV5-6 combines with J gene TRBJ1-3; D not certain. The ends were cut back, 2 bases at V and 4 bases at J, with 7 bases in the middle. The CDR3 is made up of 13 amino acids. CDR1 SGHDT and CDR2 YYEEEE come from the germline V gene.

Remarks on this clonotype: Since a much larger clone is just one base distant, this may be a read error. J is TRBJ1-3 and V is TRBV2; the D is unclear. The CDR3 contains 13 residues. Per germline, CDR1 SNHLY and CDR2 FYNNEI. CDR3 coding DNA: TGTGCCACCAGTGAAGGACCCGGCCACACCATATATTTT. Translation gives CATSEGPGHTIYF.

This clonotype appeared many times. The genes are TRBV19 and TRBJ1-1; 8 bases are shared with TRBD1. This CDR3 has 14 residues. Trimming cost V 4 bases and J 4 bases; bases outside gene matches: 5. CDR1 is LNHDA, CDR2 SQIVND, per germline (reference sequence). CDR3 protein: CASSSTTGVTEAFF. For the CDR3, the DNA is TGTGCCAGTAGTAGCACGACAGGGGTCACTGAAGCTTTCTTT.

The chain has TRBV19 and TRBJ2-7; D might be TRBD2 (6 bases). Trimming removed 1 base at V and 6 bases at J, with 16 bases between. The CDR3 contains 15 residues. CDR1 LNHDA and CDR2 SQIVND come from the germline V gene (reference sequence). The CDR3 loop is CASSIGGGRWVEQYF. For the CDR3, the DNA is TGTGCCAGTAGTATAGGGGGAGGTCGGTGGGTCGAGCAGTACTTC.

The gene calls are TRBV19 and TRBJ2-7; possible D gene TRBD1, 5 bases. Trimming shortened V by 3 bases and J by 2 bases, and 14 bases separated the two germline ends. The CDR3 sequence is 15 residues long. Germline lookup yields CDR1 LNHDA and CDR2 SQIVND (reference sequence). The DNA for the CDR3 is TGTGCCAGTAGTATGGGAAGGGGTCTCCCCTACGAGCAGTACTTC. The encoded protein is CASSMGRGLPYEQYF.

The genes are TRBV7-2 and TRBJ2-5; D unclear. This CDR3 is built from 13 residues. Trimming left V 1 base short and J 5 bases short, with 8 bases between. Germline-derived CDR1 and CDR2 are SGHTA and FQGNSA. In nucleotides, the CDR3 is TGTGCCAGCAGCTTAGTTATGGGGGAGACCCAGTACTTC. Protein: CASSLVMGETQYF.

This clonotype was found many times. This sequence joins TRBV7-9 and TRBJ1-2; 9 positions agree with TRBD1. Germline CDR1 reads SEHNR; CDR2 reads FQNEAQ (reference sequence). CDR3 length: 13 amino acids. V shed 9 bases and J 6 bases; nucleotides not matched to a gene: 8. The CDR3 region has the DNA TGTGCCAGTAAGACAGGGGGGCATGATGGCTACACCTTC. It codes for CASKTGGHDGYTF. Combining the CDR3 with reference TRBV7-9 and TRBJ1-2 gives the whole variable domain DTGVSQNPRHKITKRGQNVTFRCDPISEHNRLYWYRQTLGQGPEFLTYFQNEAQLEKSRLLSDRFSAERPKGSFSTLEIQRTEQGDSAMYLCASKTGGHDGYTFGSGTRLTVV.

This clonotype was observed at least ten times. The rearrangement links TRBV29-1 to TRBJ2-7; no clear D gene. This CDR3 has 10 amino acids. Trimming stripped 0 bases from V and 12 bases from J, with 9 bases between. Germline values: CDR1 SQVTM, CDR2 ANQGSEA. CDR3 sequence: CSVEDTRRYF. DNA for the CDR3: TGCAGCGTTGAAGATACAAGGCGGTACTTC.

This clonotype was seen more than once but under ten times. The chain joins TRBV12-3 or TRBV12-4 to TRBJ2-7; either TRBD1 or TRBD2 may fit D (5 bases each). CDR3 length equals 15 residues. The V end was cut by 5 bases, the J end by 4 bases, with 18 bases between. The CDR3 loop reads CASSGSDTGTYEQYF. The CDR3 coding sequence is TGTGCCAGCAGTGGATCGGACACGGGAACTTACGAGCAGTACTTC.

The gene calls are TRBV19 and TRBJ2-7, with TRBD1 as a possible D gene (6 bases). This CDR3 is 15 amino acids long. The germline V gene encodes CDR1 LNHDA and CDR2 SQIVND (reference sequence). Trimming removed 5 bases from V and 6 bases from J, with 20 bases in between. The CDR3 loop reads CASSLTGLRPAEQYF. CDR3 in DNA: TGTGCCAGTAGTCTTACAGGGCTTAGACCCGCCGAGCAGTACTTC.

This clonotype was seen at least ten times. The J gene is TRBJ1-5, the V gene TRBV7-2, with a weak D call TRBD1 (5 bases). Germline-derived CDR1 and CDR2 are SGHTA and FQGNSA. Trimming took off 6 bases at V and 3 bases at J, with 12 bases between the two ends. This CDR3 comprises 14 residues. The CDR3 protein is CASSLDGHNQPQHF. For the CDR3, the DNA is TGTGCCAGCAGTCTAGACGGACACAATCAGCCCCAGCATTTT.

The chain uses TRBV7-2 and TRBJ2-7; D possibly corresponds to TRBD2 (5 bases). The CDR3 spans 15 residues. Germline CDR1 reads SGHTA; CDR2 reads FQGNSA. Trimming removed 0 bases from V and 3 bases from J, with 12 bases in between. CDR3 in DNA: TGTGCCAGCAGCTTAGCGGGGAGTCATTACTACGAGCAGTACTTC. It codes for CASSLAGSHYYEQYF. The full variable domain, completed using reference TRBV7-2 and TRBJ2-7, is GAGVSQSPSNKVTEKGKDVELRCDPISGHTALYWYRQSLGQGLEFLIYFQGNSAPDKSGLPSDRFSAERTGGSVSTLTIQRTQQEDSAVYLCASSLAGSHYYEQYFGPGTRLTVT.

This clonotype has only a few counts. The V call is TRBV2, the J call TRBJ1-1, with 8 bases fitting TRBD1. Germline V gene data show CDR1 as SNHLY and CDR2 as FYNNEI. V lost 7 bases, J lost 4 bases, and 2 bases stayed unmatched. CDR3 size: 12 residues. The CDR3 spells CASKGQVTEAFF. The CDR3 nucleotides read TGTGCCAGCAAGGGACAGGTCACTGAAGCTTTCTTT.

The chain carries TRBV25-1 and TRBJ1-1; possibly TRBD1 for D (5 bases). Per the germline V gene, CDR1 is MGHDK and CDR2 is SYGVNS. Deletions cut 5 bases from V and 7 bases from J, with 23 bases between. This CDR3 spans 16 amino acids. The CDR3 nucleotides read TGTGCCAGCAGTTATTCCGGGGCAATTGGCGCAGGTGAAGCTTTCTTT. Protein product: CASSYSGAIGAGEAFF.

Only a few counts were recorded for this clonotype. The V call is TRBV20-1, the J call TRBJ2-7; 10 bases line up with TRBD2. CDR1 and CDR2 from the germline V gene are DFQATT and SNEGSKA (reference sequence). Unmatched junction bases numbered 4, after V lost 5 bases and J lost 3 bases. The CDR3 has 13 amino acids. The CDR3 DNA is TGCAGTGCTCACAGGACTAGCGGCTACGAGCAGTACTTC. This codes for CSAHRTSGYEQYF.

For this clonotype: The junction departs from the called germline gene at one end, perhaps through a read error. This chain uses TRBV7-8 with TRBJ2-2; TRBD2 is a possible D gene (5 bases). This CDR3 is 14 amino acids long. The germline V gene has CDR1 SGHVS and CDR2 FQNEAQ. In nucleotides, the CDR3 is TGTGCCAGCAGCTTAGTGTTGAACACCGGGGAGCTGTCTTGG. Encoded protein: CASSLVLNTGELSW.